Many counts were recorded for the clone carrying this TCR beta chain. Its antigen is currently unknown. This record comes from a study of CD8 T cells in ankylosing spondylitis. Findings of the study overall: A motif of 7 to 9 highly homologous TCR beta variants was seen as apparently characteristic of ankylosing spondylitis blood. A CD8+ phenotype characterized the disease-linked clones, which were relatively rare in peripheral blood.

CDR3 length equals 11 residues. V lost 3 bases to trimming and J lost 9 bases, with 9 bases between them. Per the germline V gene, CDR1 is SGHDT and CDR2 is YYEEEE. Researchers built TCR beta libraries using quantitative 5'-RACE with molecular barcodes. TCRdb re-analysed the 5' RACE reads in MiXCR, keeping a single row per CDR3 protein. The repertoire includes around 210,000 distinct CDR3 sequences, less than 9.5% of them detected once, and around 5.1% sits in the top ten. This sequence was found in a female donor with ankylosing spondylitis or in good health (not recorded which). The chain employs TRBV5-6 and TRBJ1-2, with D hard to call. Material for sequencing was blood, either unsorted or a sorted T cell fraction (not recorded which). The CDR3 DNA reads TGTGCCAGCAGCTCGAGATGGAGCTACACCTTC. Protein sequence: CASSSRWSYTF.